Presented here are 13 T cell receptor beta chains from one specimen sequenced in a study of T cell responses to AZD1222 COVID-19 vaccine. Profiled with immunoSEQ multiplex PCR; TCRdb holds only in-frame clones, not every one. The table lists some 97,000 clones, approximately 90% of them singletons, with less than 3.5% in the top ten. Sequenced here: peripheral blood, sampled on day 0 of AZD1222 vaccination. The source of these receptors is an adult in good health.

The CDR3 coding sequence is TGTGCCAGTAGTCCCCAGGCGACAGGCCACTATGGCTACACCTTC. Amino acids: CASSPQATGHYGYTF. This chain connects TRBV19 to TRBJ1-2, with D perhaps matching TRBD1 (6 bases). The CDR3 spans 15 residues. Germline V gene data show CDR1 as LNHDA and CDR2 as SQIVND (reference sequence). V lost 5 bases, J lost 3 bases, and 16 bases lay in between.

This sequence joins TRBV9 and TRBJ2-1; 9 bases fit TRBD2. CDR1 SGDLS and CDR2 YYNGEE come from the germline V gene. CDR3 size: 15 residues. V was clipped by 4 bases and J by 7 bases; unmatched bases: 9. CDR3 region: CASSPAGRGGNEQFF. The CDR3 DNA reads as TGTGCCAGCAGCCCTGCTGGGCGGGGGGGGAATGAGCAGTTCTTC.

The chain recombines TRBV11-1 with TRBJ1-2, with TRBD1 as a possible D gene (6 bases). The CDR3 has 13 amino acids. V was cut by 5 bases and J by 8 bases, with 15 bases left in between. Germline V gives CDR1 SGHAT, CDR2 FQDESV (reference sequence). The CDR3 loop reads CASSHLAGGGYTF. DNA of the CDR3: TGTGCCAGCAGCCACCTCGCGGGGGGCGGCTACACCTTC.

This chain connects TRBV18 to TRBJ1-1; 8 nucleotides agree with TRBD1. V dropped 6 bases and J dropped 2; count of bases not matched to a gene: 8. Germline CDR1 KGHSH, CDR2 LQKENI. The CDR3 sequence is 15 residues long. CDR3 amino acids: CASSHDRGVNTEAFF. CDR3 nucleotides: TGTGCCAGCTCCCACGACAGGGGAGTTAACACTGAAGCTTTCTTT.

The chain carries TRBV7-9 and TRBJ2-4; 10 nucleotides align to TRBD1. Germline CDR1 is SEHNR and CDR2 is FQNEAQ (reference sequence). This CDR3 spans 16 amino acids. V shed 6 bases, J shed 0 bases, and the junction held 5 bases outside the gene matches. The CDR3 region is CASSYWTGGAKNIQYF. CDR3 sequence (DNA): TGTGCCAGCAGTTATTGGACAGGGGGAGCCAAAAACATTCAGTACTTC.

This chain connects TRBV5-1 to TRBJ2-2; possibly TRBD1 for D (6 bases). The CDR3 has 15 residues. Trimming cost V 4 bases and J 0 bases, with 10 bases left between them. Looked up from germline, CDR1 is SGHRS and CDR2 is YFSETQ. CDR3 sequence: CASSRDITNTGELFF. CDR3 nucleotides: TGCGCCAGCAGCAGGGACATCACGAACACCGGGGAGCTGTTTTTT. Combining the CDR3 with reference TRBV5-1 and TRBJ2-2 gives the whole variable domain KAGVTQTPRYLIKTRGQQVTLSCSPISGHRSVSWYQQTPGQGLQFLFEYFSETQRNKGNFPGRFSGRQFSNSRSEMNVSTLELGDSALYLCASSRDITNTGELFFGEGSRLTVL.

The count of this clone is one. The CDR3: CASSLRMGLSRETQYF. CDR3 nucleotides: TGTGCCAGCAGCTTAAGGATGGGACTTTCTCGGGAGACCCAGTACTTC. The chain employs TRBV7-8 and TRBJ2-5, with D possibly TRBD2 on 6 matching bases. Between the trimmed V and J ends, which lost 2 bases and 5 bases, there was a span of 18 bases. This CDR3 spans 16 amino acids. Germline values: CDR1 SGHVS, CDR2 FQNEAQ.

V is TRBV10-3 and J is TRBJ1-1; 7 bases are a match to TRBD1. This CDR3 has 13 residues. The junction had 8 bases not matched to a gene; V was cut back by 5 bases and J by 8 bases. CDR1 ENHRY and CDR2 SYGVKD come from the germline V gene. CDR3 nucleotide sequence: TGTGCCATCAGTCGTCCAGGGGGGGGCGAAGCTTTCTTT. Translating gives CAISRPGGGEAFF.

CDR3 in amino acids: CASSQGGWGNIQYF. In DNA form, the CDR3 reads TGTGCCAGCAGCCAGGGGGGATGGGGAAACATTCAGTACTTC. The rearrangement joins TRBV11-1 to TRBJ2-4; D possibly corresponds to TRBD1 (7 bases). This CDR3 region has 14 residues. With 5 bases removed from V and 6 bases from J, the gap between germline ends came to 14 bases. Germline loops: CDR1 SGHAT, CDR2 FQDESV (reference sequence).

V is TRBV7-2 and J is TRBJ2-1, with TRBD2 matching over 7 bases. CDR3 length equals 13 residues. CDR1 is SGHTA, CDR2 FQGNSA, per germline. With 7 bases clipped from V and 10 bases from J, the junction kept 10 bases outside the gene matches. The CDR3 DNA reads TGTGCCAGCACCAACCGGGGAGGGTACGAGCAGTTCTTC. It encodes CASTNRGGYEQFF.

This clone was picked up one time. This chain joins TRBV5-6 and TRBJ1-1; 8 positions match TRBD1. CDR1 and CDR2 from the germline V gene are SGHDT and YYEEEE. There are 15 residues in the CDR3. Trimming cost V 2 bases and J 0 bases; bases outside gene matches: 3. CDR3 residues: CASSFWTGMNTEAFF. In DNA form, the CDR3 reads TGTGCCAGCAGCTTTTGGACAGGGATGAACACTGAAGCTTTCTTT.

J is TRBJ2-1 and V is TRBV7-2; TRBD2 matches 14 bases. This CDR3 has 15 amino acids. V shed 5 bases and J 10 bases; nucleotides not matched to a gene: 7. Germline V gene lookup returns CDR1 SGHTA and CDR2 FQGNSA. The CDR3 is CASSPRLAGGQEQFF. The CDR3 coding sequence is TGTGCCAGCAGCCCTCGACTAGCGGGGGGGCAGGAGCAGTTCTTC.

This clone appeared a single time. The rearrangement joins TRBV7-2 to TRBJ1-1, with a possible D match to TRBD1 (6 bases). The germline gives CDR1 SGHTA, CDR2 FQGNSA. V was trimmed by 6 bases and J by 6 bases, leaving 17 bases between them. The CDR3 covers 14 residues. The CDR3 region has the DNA TGTGCCAGCAGTGCTCAGGGGTTCGGGGCTGAAGCTTTCTTT. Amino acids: CASSAQGFGAEAFF.